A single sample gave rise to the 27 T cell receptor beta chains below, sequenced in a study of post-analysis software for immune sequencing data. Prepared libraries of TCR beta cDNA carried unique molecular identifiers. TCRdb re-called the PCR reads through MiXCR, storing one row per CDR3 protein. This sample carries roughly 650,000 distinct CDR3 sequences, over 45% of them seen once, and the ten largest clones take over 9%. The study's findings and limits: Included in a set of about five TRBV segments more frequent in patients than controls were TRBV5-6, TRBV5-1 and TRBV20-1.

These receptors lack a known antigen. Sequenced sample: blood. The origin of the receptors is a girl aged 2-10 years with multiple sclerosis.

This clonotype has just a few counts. The CDR3 nucleotides are TGCAGCGTCCAACTGCTACAGGGGGCACGGGGCTACACCTTC. Translation: CSVQLLQGARGYTF. V usage is TRBV29-1 and J usage is TRBJ1-2; TRBD1 aligns across 9 bases. V dropped 6 bases and J dropped 8; count of bases not matched to a gene: 13. The CDR3 extends over 14 amino acids. Germline V lookup: CDR1 SQVTM, CDR2 ANQGSEA.

CDR3 nucleotide sequence: TGCGCCAGCAGCGTCGGGACAGGGTACAATGAGCAGTACTTC. Translation gives CASSVGTGYNEQYF. The V call is TRBV5-1, the J call TRBJ2-1, with 9 positions matching TRBD1. The J call is uncertain, as TRBJ2-7 better fits the DNA end. This CDR3 region has 14 residues. Per germline, CDR1 SGHRS and CDR2 YFSETQ.

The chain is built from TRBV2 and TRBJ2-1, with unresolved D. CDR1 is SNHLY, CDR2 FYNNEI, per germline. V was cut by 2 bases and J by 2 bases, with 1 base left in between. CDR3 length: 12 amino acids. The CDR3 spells CASSEPYNEQFF. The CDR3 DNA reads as TGTGCCAGCAGTGAACCCTACAATGAGCAGTTCTTC.

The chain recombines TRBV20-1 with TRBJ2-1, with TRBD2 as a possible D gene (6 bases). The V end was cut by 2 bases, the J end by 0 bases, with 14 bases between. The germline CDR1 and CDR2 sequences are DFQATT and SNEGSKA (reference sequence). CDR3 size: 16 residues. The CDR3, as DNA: TGCAGTGCTAGACAAGCGGGCCTTAGCTCCTACAATGAGCAGTTCTTC. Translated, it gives CSARQAGLSSYNEQFF.

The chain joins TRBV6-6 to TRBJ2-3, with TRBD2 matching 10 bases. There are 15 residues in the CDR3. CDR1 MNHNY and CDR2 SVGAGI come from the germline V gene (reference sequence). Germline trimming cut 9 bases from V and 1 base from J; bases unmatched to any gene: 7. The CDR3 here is CASHTTSGGTDTQYF. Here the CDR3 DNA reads TGTGCCAGTCATACCACTAGCGGGGGCACAGATACGCAGTATTTT.

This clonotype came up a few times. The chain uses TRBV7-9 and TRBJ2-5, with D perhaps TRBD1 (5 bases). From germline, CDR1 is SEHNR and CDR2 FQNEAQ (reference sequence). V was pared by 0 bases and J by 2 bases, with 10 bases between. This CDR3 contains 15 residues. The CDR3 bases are TGTGCCAGCAGCTTAGCGGGGCCACGACAAGAGACCCAGTACTTC. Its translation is CASSLAGPRQETQYF.

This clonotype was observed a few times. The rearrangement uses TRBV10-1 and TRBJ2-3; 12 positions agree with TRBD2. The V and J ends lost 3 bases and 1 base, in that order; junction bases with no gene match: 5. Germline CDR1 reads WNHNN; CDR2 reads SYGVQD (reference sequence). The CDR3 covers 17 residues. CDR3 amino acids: CASSDPGLAGRTDTQYF. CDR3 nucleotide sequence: TGCGCCAGCAGTGACCCCGGACTAGCGGGGCGCACAGATACGCAGTATTTT.

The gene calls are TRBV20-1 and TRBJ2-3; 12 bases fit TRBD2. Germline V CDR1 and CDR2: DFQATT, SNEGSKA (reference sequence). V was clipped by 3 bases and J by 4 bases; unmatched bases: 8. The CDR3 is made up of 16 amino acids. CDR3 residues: CSASQRTSGTPDTQYF. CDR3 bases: TGCAGTGCTAGCCAACGGACTAGCGGGACCCCAGATACGCAGTATTTT.

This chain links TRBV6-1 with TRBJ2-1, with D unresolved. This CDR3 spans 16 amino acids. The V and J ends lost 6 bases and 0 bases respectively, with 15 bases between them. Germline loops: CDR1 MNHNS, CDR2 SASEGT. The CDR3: CASSAFDASSYNEQFF. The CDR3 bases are TGTGCCAGCAGCGCGTTCGACGCCAGCTCCTACAATGAGCAGTTCTTC.

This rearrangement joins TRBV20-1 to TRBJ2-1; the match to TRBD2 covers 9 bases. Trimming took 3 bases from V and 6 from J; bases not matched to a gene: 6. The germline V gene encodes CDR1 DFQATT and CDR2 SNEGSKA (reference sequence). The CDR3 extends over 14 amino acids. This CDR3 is CSASRAGGPNEQFF. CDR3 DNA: TGCAGTGCTAGTCGGGCGGGAGGGCCCAATGAGCAGTTCTTC.

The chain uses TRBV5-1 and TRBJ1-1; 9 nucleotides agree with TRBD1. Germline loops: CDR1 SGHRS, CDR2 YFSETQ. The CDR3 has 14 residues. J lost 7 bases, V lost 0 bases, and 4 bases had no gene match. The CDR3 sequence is CASSLAGTGIEAFF. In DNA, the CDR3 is TGCGCCAGCAGCTTGGCCGGGACAGGGATTGAAGCTTTCTTT.

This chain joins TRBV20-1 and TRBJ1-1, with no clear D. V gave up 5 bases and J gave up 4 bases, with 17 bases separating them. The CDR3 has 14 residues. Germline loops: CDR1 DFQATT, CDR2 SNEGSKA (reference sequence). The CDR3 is CSAPPTGMTTEAFF. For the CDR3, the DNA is TGCAGTGCTCCCCCCACGGGGATGACCACTGAAGCTTTCTTT.

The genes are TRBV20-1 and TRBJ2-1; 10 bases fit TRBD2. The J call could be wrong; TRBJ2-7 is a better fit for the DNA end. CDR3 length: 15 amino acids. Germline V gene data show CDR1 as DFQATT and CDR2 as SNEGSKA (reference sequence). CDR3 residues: CSARVLAGAYNEQYF. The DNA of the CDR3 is TGCAGTGCTAGAGTTCTAGCGGGAGCCTACAATGAGCAGTACTTC.

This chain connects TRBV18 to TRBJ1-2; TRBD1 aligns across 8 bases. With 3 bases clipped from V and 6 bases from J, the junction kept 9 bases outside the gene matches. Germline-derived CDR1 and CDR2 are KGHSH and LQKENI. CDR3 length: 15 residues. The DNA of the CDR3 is TGTGCCAGCTCACCCCCCGACAGGGGAAGAAATGGCTACACCTTC. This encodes CASSPPDRGRNGYTF.

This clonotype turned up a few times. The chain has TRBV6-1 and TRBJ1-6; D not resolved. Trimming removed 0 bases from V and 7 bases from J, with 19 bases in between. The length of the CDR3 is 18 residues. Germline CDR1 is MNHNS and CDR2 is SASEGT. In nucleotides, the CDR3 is TGTGCCAGCAGTGAAGCGCACTGGTTGCTAGCAAGAAATTCACCCCTCCACTTT. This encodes CASSEAHWLLARNSPLHF.

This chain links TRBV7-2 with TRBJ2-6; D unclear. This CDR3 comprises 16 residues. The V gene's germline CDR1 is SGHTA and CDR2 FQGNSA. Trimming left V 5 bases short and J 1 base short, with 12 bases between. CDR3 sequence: CASSVSRASGANVLTF. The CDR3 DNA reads TGTGCCAGCAGCGTCTCAAGGGCATCTGGGGCCAACGTCCTGACTTTC.

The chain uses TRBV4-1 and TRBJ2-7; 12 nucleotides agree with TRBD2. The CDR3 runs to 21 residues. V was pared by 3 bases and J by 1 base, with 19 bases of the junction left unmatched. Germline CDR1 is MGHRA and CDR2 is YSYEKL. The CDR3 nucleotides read TGCGCCAGCAGCCAGGGTGAGGGACTGCGGACTAGCGGGACTATTTCCTACGAGCAGTACTTC. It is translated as CASSQGEGLRTSGTISYEQYF.

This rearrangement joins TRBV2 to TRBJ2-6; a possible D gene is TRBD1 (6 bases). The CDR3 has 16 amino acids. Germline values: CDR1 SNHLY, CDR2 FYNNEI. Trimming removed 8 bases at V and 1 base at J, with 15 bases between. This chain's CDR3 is CASGLTGLSGANVLTF. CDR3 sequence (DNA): TGTGCCAGCGGACTGACAGGTTTATCTGGGGCCAACGTCCTGACTTTC.

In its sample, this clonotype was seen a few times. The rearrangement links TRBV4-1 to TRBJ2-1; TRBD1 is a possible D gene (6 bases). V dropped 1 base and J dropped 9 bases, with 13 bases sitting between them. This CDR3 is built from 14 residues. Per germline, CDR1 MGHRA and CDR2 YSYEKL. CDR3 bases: TGCGCCAGCAGCCAAGTAGACAGGCTAGCTGAGCAGTTCTTC. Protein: CASSQVDRLAEQFF.

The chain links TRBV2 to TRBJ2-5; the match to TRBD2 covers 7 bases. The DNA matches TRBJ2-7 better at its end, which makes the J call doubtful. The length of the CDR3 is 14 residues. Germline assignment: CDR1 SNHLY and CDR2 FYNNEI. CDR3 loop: CASSYETSSNEQYF. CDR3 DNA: TGTGCCAGCAGTTACGAGACTAGCTCGAACGAGCAGTACTTC.

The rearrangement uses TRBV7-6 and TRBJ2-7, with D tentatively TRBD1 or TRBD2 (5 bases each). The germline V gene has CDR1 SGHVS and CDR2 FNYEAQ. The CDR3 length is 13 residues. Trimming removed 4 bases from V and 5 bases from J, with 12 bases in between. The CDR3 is CASSSGMRDEQYF. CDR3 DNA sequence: TGTGCCAGCAGCTCAGGGATGCGGGACGAGCAGTACTTC.

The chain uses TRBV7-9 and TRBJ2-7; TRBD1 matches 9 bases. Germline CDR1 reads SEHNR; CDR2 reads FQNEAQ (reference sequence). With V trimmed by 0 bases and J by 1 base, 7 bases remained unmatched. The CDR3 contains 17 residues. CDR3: CASSLAGTGGVSYEQYF. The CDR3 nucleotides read TGTGCCAGCAGCTTAGCTGGAACAGGGGGCGTTTCCTACGAGCAGTACTTC.

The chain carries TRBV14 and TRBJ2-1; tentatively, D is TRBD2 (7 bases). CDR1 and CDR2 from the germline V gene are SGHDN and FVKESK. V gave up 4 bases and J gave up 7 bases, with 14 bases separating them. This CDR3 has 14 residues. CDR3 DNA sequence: TGTGCCAGCAGCCCCTGGGGAGGGGGGAATGAGCAGTTCTTC. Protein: CASSPWGGGNEQFF. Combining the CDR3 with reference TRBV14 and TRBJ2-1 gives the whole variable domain EAGVTQFPSHSVIEKGQTVTLRCDPISGHDNLYWYRRVMGKEIKFLLHFVKESKQDESGMPNNRFLAERTGGTYSTLKVQPAELEDSGVYFCASSPWGGGNEQFFGPGTRLTVL.

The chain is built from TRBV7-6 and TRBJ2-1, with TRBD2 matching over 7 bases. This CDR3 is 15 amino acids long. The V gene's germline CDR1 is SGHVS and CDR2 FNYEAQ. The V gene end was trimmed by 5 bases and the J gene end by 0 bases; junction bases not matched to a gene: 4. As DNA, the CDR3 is TGTGCCAGCAGCCGGGGCGGGAGCTCCTACAATGAGCAGTTCTTC. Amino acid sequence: CASSRGGSSYNEQFF.

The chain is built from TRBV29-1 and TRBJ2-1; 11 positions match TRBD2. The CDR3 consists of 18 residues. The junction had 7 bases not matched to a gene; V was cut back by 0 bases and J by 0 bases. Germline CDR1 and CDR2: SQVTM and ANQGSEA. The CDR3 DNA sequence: TGCAGCGTTGAAGATGGACTAGCGGGCCGCCACTCCTACAATGAGCAGTTCTTC. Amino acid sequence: CSVEDGLAGRHSYNEQFF.

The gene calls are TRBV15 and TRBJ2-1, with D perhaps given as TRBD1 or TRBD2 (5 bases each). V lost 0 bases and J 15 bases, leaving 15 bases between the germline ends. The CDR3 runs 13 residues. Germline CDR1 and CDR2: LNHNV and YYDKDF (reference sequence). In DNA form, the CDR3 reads TGTGCCACCAGCAGAGATCATTGCAGGGACCCGTTCTTC. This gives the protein CATSRDHCRDPFF.

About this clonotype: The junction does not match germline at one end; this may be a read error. The CDR3 coding sequence is TGTGCCAGCAAAGCGGGAGGGAAGTACAATGGGCAGTTCTTC. Its translation is CASKAGGKYNGQFF. The J gene is TRBJ2-1, the V gene TRBV2; 10 nucleotides match TRBD2. CDR1 and CDR2 from the germline V gene are SNHLY and FYNNEI. The CDR3 is 14 amino acids.